Shown below are 30 T cell receptor beta chains from a single sample sequenced in a study of CD8+ T cells in alopecia areata. Extraction of RNA preceded its reverse transcription into cDNA, which served as the sequencing template. Data came from immunoSEQ multiplex PCR; TCRdb stores just in-frame clones and leaves some out. The table includes 150,000 to 200,000 clones, around three fifths detected once. The material was CD4+ T cells sorted from blood, obtained at week 0. Every receptor here comes from a human donor with alopecia areata.

The chain employs TRBV7-9 and TRBJ2-5; D may be TRBD1 (7 bases). The CDR3 is 15 residues long. V was shortened by 5 bases and J by 5 bases, with 18 bases between the two germline ends. From germline, CDR1 is SEHNR and CDR2 FQNEAQ (reference sequence). CDR3 amino acids: CASSRHRDSGETQYF. For the CDR3, the DNA is TGTGCCAGCAGCAGACACCGGGACAGCGGGGAGACCCAGTACTTC. The complete variable domain, with remaining parts taken from reference TRBV7-9 and TRBJ2-5, reads DTGVSQNPRHKITKRGQNVTFRCDPISEHNRLYWYRQTLGQGPEFLTYFQNEAQLEKSRLLSDRFSAERPKGSFSTLEIQRTEQGDSAMYLCASSRHRDSGETQYFGPGTRLLVL.

The chain is built from TRBV6-5 and TRBJ1-1; D remains ambiguous. CDR3 length: 15 residues. From germline, CDR1 is MNHEY and CDR2 SVGAGI. V lost 2 bases, J lost 0 bases, and 10 bases lay in between. The DNA of the CDR3 is TGTGCCAGCAGTTACGGCCGGATCATGAACACTGAAGCTTTCTTT. Its protein is CASSYGRIMNTEAFF.

The chain employs TRBV28 and TRBJ1-5; 7 bases match TRBD1. Trimming took 6 bases from V and 5 from J; bases not matched to a gene: 10. CDR3 length: 15 amino acids. Looked up from germline, CDR1 is MDHEN and CDR2 is SYDVKM. CDR3 loop: CASRGTGTAYQPQHF. In DNA form, the CDR3 reads TGTGCCAGCAGGGGGACCGGGACAGCTTATCAGCCCCAGCATTTT.

The rearrangement joins TRBV11-2 to TRBJ2-2; unclear D gene. The V end lost 1 base, the J end lost 1 base, and 10 bases lay between the germline ends. The length of the CDR3 is 16 residues. CDR1 is SGHAT and CDR2 is FQNNGV in the germline V gene. In DNA form, the CDR3 reads TGTGCCAGCAGCTTAGGTCGGTCGGGGAACACCGGGGAGCTGTTTTTT. This gives the protein CASSLGRSGNTGELFF.

This chain connects TRBV4-1 to TRBJ1-2, with 10 bases lining up with TRBD1. With V trimmed by 4 bases and J by 4 bases, 6 bases remained unmatched. The CDR3 is 15 amino acids. Germline CDR1 and CDR2: MGHRA and YSYEKL. The CDR3 loop reads CASSPTGQGGYGYTF. The CDR3 region has the DNA TGCGCCAGCAGCCCGACTGGACAGGGGGGCTATGGCTACACCTTC.

V usage is TRBV30 and J usage is TRBJ1-2; no clear D. CDR1 is GTSNPN, CDR2 SVGIG, per germline (reference sequence). There are 14 residues in the CDR3. Trimming left V 2 bases short and J 3 bases short, with 13 bases between. Here the CDR3 reads CAWSPRRVDYGYTF. The CDR3 DNA sequence: TGTGCCTGGAGTCCCCGTAGGGTTGACTATGGCTACACCTTC.

V and J are TRBV4-1 and TRBJ1-2; D is undetermined. Trimming shortened V by 0 bases and J by 7 bases, and 9 bases separated the two germline ends. Germline V gene data show CDR1 as MGHRA and CDR2 as YSYEKL. The length of the CDR3 is 13 residues. The CDR3 spells CASSQDYPGGYTF. The DNA of the CDR3 is TGCGCCAGCAGCCAAGATTACCCGGGTGGCTACACCTTC.

This clone was seen only once. The rearrangement joins TRBV6-5 to TRBJ1-1; D remains unclear. Germline CDR1 and CDR2: MNHEY and SVGAGI. This CDR3 region has 11 residues. Trimming removed 7 bases from V and 4 bases from J, with 7 bases in between. CDR3 region: CASNLGTEAFF. DNA of the CDR3: TGTGCCAGCAATTTAGGCACTGAAGCTTTCTTT.

This clone was picked up a small number of times. J is TRBJ2-2 and V is TRBV11-3, with D possibly TRBD2 on 5 matching bases. The V gene's germline CDR1 is SGHNT and CDR2 YENEEA. The CDR3 contains 15 residues. V lost 8 bases to trimming and J lost 0 bases, with 13 bases between them. The CDR3 protein is CASGRSDPNTGELFF. The CDR3 DNA follows: TGTGCCAGCGGGAGAAGTGACCCGAACACCGGGGAGCTGTTTTTT.

The chain combines TRBV2 with TRBJ2-4, with 10 bases aligning to TRBD1. Germline CDR1 and CDR2: SNHLY and FYNNEI. The CDR3 has 13 amino acids. Germline trimming cut 4 bases from V and 15 bases from J; bases unmatched to any gene: 9. The CDR3 is CASSAGQGTTMYF. As DNA, the CDR3 is TGTGCCAGCAGTGCGGGACAGGGGACGACAATGTACTTC.

The chain joins TRBV20-1 to TRBJ2-1; D perhaps matches TRBD2 (6 bases). V dropped 7 bases and J dropped 5 bases, with 9 bases sitting between them. The CDR3 length is 11 residues. CDR1 DFQATT and CDR2 SNEGSKA come from the germline V gene (reference sequence). CDR3 nucleotides: TGCAGTGTCGCGGGGAACAATGAGCAGTTCTTC. Protein product: CSVAGNNEQFF.

The chain links TRBV5-1 to TRBJ1-2; D is undetermined. From germline, CDR1 is SGHRS and CDR2 YFSETQ. V was shortened by 2 bases and J by 7 bases, with 18 bases between the two germline ends. The CDR3 is 15 amino acids. CDR3 in amino acids: CASSLGSSRASGYTF. The CDR3 nucleotides read TGCGCCAGCAGCTTAGGCTCCTCCCGAGCTAGTGGCTACACCTTC.

There are a few counts of this clone. V usage is TRBV19 and J usage is TRBJ2-5; D is possibly TRBD1 (5 bases). The CDR3 has 12 residues. Germline values: CDR1 LNHDA, CDR2 SQIVND (reference sequence). V shed 4 bases and J shed 5 bases, with 8 bases lying between them. The CDR3 sequence is CASSKRQETQYF. The CDR3 DNA reads as TGTGCCAGTAGTAAACGACAGGAGACCCAGTACTTC.

The chain carries TRBV28 and TRBJ2-4, with D possibly TRBD2 on 5 matching bases. This CDR3 is built from 15 residues. Germline-derived CDR1 and CDR2 are MDHEN and SYDVKM. V lost 4 bases, J lost 0 bases, and 10 bases lay in between. The CDR3 sequence: CASSSGGIAKNIQYF. The CDR3 DNA sequence: TGTGCCAGCAGTTCCGGAGGTATAGCCAAAAACATTCAGTACTTC.

This clone appeared once. This sequence joins TRBV29-1 and TRBJ2-7, with 12 bases fitting TRBD2. Per the germline V gene, CDR1 is SQVTM and CDR2 is ANQGSEA. The CDR3 loop spans 13 amino acids. The V gene end was trimmed by 7 bases and the J gene end by 5 bases; junction bases not matched to a gene: 6. For the CDR3, the DNA is TGCAGCGCCCCGGGACTAGCGGGCAACGAGCAGTACTTC. As protein: CSAPGLAGNEQYF.

V and J are TRBV11-2 and TRBJ1-2; TRBD1 agrees at 9 bases. V shed 0 bases, J shed 8 bases, and the junction held 7 bases outside the gene matches. CDR1 and CDR2 (germline): SGHAT, FQNNGV. The CDR3 contains 15 residues. CDR3 loop: CASSLDMGQGRGYTF. In DNA, the CDR3 is TGTGCCAGCAGCTTAGACATGGGACAGGGCAGGGGCTACACCTTC. Variable domain in full (rest from reference TRBV11-2 and TRBJ1-2): EAGVAQSPRYKIIEKRQSVAFWCNPISGHATLYWYQQILGQGPKLLIQFQNNGVVDDSQLPKDRFSAERLKGVDSTLKIQPAKLEDSAVYLCASSLDMGQGRGYTFGSGTRLTVV.

This rearrangement joins TRBV6-5 to TRBJ1-3; D is possibly TRBD1 (5 bases). This CDR3 is 15 amino acids long. CDR1 is MNHEY, CDR2 SVGAGI, per germline. Trimming removed 6 bases at V and 0 bases at J, with 12 bases between. CDR3 protein: CASSPGLTSGNTIYF. CDR3 sequence (DNA): TGTGCCAGCAGCCCAGGGCTTACCTCTGGAAACACCATATATTTT.

The chain employs TRBV5-1 and TRBJ2-4; D is ambiguous. V lost 0 bases to trimming and J lost 10 bases, with 11 bases between them. The CDR3 covers 13 residues. Germline V CDR1 and CDR2: SGHRS, YFSETQ. CDR3 loop: CASSLGSESIQYF. CDR3 nucleotide sequence: TGCGCCAGCAGCTTGGGATCCGAAAGTATTCAGTACTTC.

The CDR3 sequence is CSANSAYEQYF. DNA for the CDR3: TGCAGTGCTAATTCGGCCTACGAGCAGTACTTC. V usage is TRBV20-1 and J usage is TRBJ2-7; D is ambiguous. Trimming took off 4 bases at V and 2 bases at J, with 6 bases between the two ends. CDR3 length: 11 residues. Germline CDR1 reads DFQATT; CDR2 reads SNEGSKA (reference sequence).

This chain connects TRBV5-6 to TRBJ1-2, with D possibly being TRBD1 (6 bases). CDR1 is SGHDT, CDR2 YYEEEE, per germline. CDR3 length: 13 residues. V was clipped by 1 base and J by 8 bases, with 12 bases between them. Here the CDR3 reads CASSLRAGEGYTF. CDR3 sequence (DNA): TGTGCCAGCAGCTTGCGGGCAGGGGAAGGCTACACCTTC.

CDR3 sequence: CSVVQQARGWNTEAFF. CDR3 sequence (DNA): TGCAGCGTTGTCCAACAGGCCCGAGGATGGAACACTGAAGCTTTCTTT. The chain is built from TRBV29-1 and TRBJ1-1; tentatively, D is TRBD1 (5 bases). V shed 4 bases and J shed 1 base, with 19 bases lying between them. Per germline, CDR1 SQVTM and CDR2 ANQGSEA. The CDR3 runs to 16 residues.

This clone has just one count. The CDR3 DNA reads TGTGCCAGTAGTTATCGATTAGCGGGGCGCCAAGAGACCCAGTACTTC. It encodes CASSYRLAGRQETQYF. V and J are TRBV19 and TRBJ2-5, with 8 bases identical to TRBD2. The CDR3 has 16 residues. The germline gives CDR1 LNHDA, CDR2 SQIVND (reference sequence). Trimming cost V 5 bases and J 1 base; bases outside gene matches: 9. The whole variable domain, filled in from reference TRBV19 and TRBJ2-5, reads DGGITQSPKYLFRKEGQNVTLSCEQNLNHDAMYWYRQDPGQGLRLIYYSQIVNDFQKGDIAEGYSVSREKKESFPLTVTSAQKNPTAFYLCASSYRLAGRQETQYFGPGTRLLVL.

This clone has just one count. The chain is built from TRBV25-1 and TRBJ2-3; D not resolved. The CDR3 length is 12 residues. V dropped 10 bases and J dropped 1 base, with 9 bases sitting between them. Germline values: CDR1 MGHDK, CDR2 SYGVNS. In DNA, the CDR3 is TGTGCCACCGCCCGGGGCACAGATACGCAGTATTTT. This translates into CATARGTDTQYF. The full variable domain, completed using reference TRBV25-1 and TRBJ2-3, is EADIYQTPRYLVIGTGKKITLECSQTMGHDKMYWYQQDPGMELHLIHYSYGVNSTEKGDLSSESTVSRIRTEHFPLTLESARPSHTSQYLCATARGTDTQYFGPGTRLTVL.

CDR3 sequence reads: CASSLGGIREQYF. Here the CDR3 DNA reads TGTGCCAGCAGCTTGGGAGGGATTCGCGAGCAGTACTTC. The gene calls are TRBV5-6 and TRBJ2-7; perhaps TRBD2 as D (5 bases). The CDR3 sequence is 13 residues long. V was clipped by 0 bases and J by 6 bases, with 10 bases between them. Germline CDR1 SGHDT, CDR2 YYEEEE.

The chain couples TRBV30 to TRBJ1-5; D is undetermined. V was clipped by 0 bases and J by 3 bases, with 9 bases between them. The CDR3 length is 14 residues. The V gene's germline CDR1 is GTSNPN and CDR2 SVGIG (reference sequence). The CDR3 sequence: CAWSVGSLNQPQHF. For the CDR3, the DNA is TGTGCCTGGAGTGTAGGTTCGCTCAATCAGCCCCAGCATTTT.

In this sample, this clone turned up a few times. The junction departs from germline at one end; a sequencing error may be responsible. The rearrangement links TRBV14 to TRBJ1-5, with 7 bases lining up with TRBD1. There are 13 residues in the CDR3. CDR1 and CDR2 (germline): SGHDN, FVKESK. Here the CDR3 reads CASSQGQAQPQHF. Written as DNA, the CDR3 is TGTGCCAGCAGTCAAGGACAGGCCCAGCCCCAGCATTTT.

The genes are TRBV2 and TRBJ2-3, with 7 bases identical to TRBD2. V was pared by 7 bases and J by 2 bases, with 6 bases of the junction left unmatched. The CDR3 covers 14 residues. Per germline, CDR1 SNHLY and CDR2 FYNNEI. CDR3 sequence (DNA): TGTGCCAGCATGTCTGCGGGGGACACAGATACGCAGTATTTT. The encoded protein is CASMSAGDTDTQYF.

This clone was counted between two and nine times. This chain uses TRBV4-1 with TRBJ2-5; D may be TRBD2 (6 bases). Trimming took 6 bases from V and 0 from J, leaving 17 bases between them. Germline CDR1 reads MGHRA; CDR2 reads YSYEKL. The CDR3 consists of 16 residues. The CDR3 DNA reads as TGCGCCAGCAGTCCCCGGATACGGGGGTACCAAGAGACCCAGTACTTC. Residues: CASSPRIRGYQETQYF.

The V gene is TRBV30, the J gene TRBJ1-2; D is undetermined. Trimming cost V 1 base and J 8 bases, with 14 bases left between them. CDR3 size: 13 residues. CDR1 and CDR2 (germline): GTSNPN, SVGIG (reference sequence). CDR3 in DNA: TGTGCCTGGAGTGGCTCACGGGGTTCGGGCTACACCTTC. Translated, it gives CAWSGSRGSGYTF.

The genes are TRBV7-9 and TRBJ1-5; TRBD1 aligns across 8 bases. Germline assignment: CDR1 SEHNR and CDR2 FQNEAQ (reference sequence). There are 14 residues in the CDR3. Unmatched junction bases numbered 7, after V lost 5 bases and J lost 7 bases. In nucleotides, the CDR3 is TGTGCCAGCAGCCCGGACAGGGATCGCCAGCCCCAGCATTTT. The encoded protein is CASSPDRDRQPQHF.